This section outlines one T cell receptor (beta chain) sequence together with its context. Enrollees, 18 to 89 years old, lived in approximately 24 US areas. A PCR-confirmed or clinician-diagnosed COVID-19 case had contacted exposed participants within 2 weeks of entry. The CDR3 is 14 residues long. The junction had 5 bases not matched to a gene; V was cut back by 3 bases and J by 3 bases. Germline CDR1 and CDR2: DFQATT and SNEGSKA (reference sequence). Profiling relied on immunoSEQ multiplex PCR, and the TCRdb table lists in-frame clones only, not all of them. Of 250,000 or so clones detected, over 80% appear once; the ten largest clones hold 3.1%. The record originates from a study of blood T cell repertoires in COVID-19. Study-level background: Donors in the United States, Italy and Spain gave samples during acute or convalescent COVID-19. Sources were T cells, B-cell-depleted T cells, or PBMCs; the material itself was cDNA or gDNA.

Sequencing was performed on PBMCs or T cells enriched from blood (not recorded which). The chain employs TRBV20-1 and TRBJ2-1; 7 bases match TRBD1. The receptor comes from a woman aged 40 to 50 who had been exposed to COVID-19. The CDR3 spells CSASPTGYYNEQFF. The CDR3 nucleotides are TGCAGTGCTAGTCCGACAGGGTACTACAATGAGCAGTTCTTC.